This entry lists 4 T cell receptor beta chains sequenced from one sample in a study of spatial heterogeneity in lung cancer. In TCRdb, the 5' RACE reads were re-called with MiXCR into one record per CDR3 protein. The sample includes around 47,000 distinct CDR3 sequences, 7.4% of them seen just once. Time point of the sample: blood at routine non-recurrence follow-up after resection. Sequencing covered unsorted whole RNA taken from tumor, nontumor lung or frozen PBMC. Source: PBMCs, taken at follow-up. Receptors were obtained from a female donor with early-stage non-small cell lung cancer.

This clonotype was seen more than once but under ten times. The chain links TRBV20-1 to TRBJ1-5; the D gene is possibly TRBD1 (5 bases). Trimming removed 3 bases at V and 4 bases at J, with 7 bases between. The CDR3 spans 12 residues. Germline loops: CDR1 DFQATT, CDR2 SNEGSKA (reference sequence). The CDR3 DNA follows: TGCAGTGCTAGGAAGGGGAATCAGCCCCAGCATTTT. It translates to CSARKGNQPQHF.

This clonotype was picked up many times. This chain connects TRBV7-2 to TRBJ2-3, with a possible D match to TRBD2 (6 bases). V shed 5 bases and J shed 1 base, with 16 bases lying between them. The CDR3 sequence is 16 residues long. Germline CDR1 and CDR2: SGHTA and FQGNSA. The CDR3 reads CASSPQVGLGTDTQYF. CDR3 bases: TGTGCCAGCAGCCCCCAGGTGGGACTGGGCACAGATACGCAGTATTTT.

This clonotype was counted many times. CDR3 nucleotide sequence: TGTGCCAGCAGCACGCCGGCACTGGATTCACCCCTCCACTTT. As protein: CASSTPALDSPLHF. The gene calls are TRBV28 and TRBJ1-6, with no clear D. CDR3 size: 14 residues. The V end was cut by 6 bases, the J end by 8 bases, with 14 bases between. The V gene's germline CDR1 is MDHEN and CDR2 SYDVKM.

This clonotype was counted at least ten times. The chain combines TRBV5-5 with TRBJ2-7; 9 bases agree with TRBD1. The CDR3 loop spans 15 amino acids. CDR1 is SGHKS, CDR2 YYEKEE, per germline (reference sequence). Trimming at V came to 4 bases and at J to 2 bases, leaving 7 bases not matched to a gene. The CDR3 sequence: CASSVGRDRAYEQYF. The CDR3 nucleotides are TGTGCCAGCAGCGTAGGAAGGGACAGGGCCTACGAGCAGTACTTC.